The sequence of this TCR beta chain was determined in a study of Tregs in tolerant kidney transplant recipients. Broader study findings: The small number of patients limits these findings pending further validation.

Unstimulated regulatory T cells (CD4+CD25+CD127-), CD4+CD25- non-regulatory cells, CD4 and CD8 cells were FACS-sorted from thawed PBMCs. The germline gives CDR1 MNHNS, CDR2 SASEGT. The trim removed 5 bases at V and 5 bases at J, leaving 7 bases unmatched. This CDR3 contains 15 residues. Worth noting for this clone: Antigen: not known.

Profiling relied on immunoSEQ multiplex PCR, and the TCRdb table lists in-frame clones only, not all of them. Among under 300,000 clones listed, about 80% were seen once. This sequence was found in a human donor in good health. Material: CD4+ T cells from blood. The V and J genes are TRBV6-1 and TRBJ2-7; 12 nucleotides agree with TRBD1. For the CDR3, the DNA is TGTGCCAGCAGTCCTTGGGACAGGGGGCCTCACGAGCAGTACTTC. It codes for CASSPWDRGPHEQYF.